The 2 T cell receptor beta chains below come from one sample, sequenced in a study of beta chain features in type 1 diabetes. Their specific antigens are unknown. Every bit of the isolated RNA underwent reverse transcription, so sequencing read expressed TCRB transcripts. The assay was immunoSEQ multiplex PCR, and TCRdb's table has in-frame clones only and misses some. The sample yields approximately 240,000 clones, roughly 17% seen once. Study observations and caveats: Among patients with Type 1 diabetes, TCRB CDR3s were moderately but significantly shorter in every one of the four CD4+ subsets.

Sequencing input: naive CD4+ T cells from blood. The source is a young man with type 1 diabetes.

This sequence joins TRBV25-1 and TRBJ2-7; 7 bases are a match to TRBD1. Germline V gene data show CDR1 as MGHDK and CDR2 as SYGVNS. V lost 2 bases and J lost 7; bases outside the gene matches: 8. There are 14 residues in the CDR3. CDR3 in amino acids: CASSETGDSGEQYF. The CDR3, as DNA: TGTGCCAGCAGTGAAACAGGGGATTCGGGGGAGCAGTACTTC.

This clone was detected a few times. This chain joins TRBV6-5 and TRBJ2-3; D gene uncertain. Trimming left V 0 bases short and J 1 base short, with 11 bases between. The CDR3 consists of 16 residues. CDR1 and CDR2 (germline): MNHEY, SVGAGI. As DNA, the CDR3 is TGTGCCAGCAGTTACTCGAGTCGGGTCGGCACAGATACGCAGTATTTT. Amino acid sequence: CASSYSSRVGTDTQYF.